The clone carrying this T cell receptor (beta chain) was observed a single time. Its specificity is unknown. This sample was taken from a study of T cell responses to AZD1222 COVID-19 vaccine. Germline V lookup: CDR1 LNHDA, CDR2 SQIVND (reference sequence). Trimming took 4 bases from V and 5 from J, leaving 20 bases between them. This CDR3 is 16 amino acids long. Findings of the study overall: It was only a handful of AZD1222 recipients who were seropositive at baseline. The donor group comprised mostly white British people and more females; the analysis possibly underestimated clonal diversity. Vaccine-related CD4 TCRs covered spike, predominating at 160-218 and 743-854.

Data came from immunoSEQ multiplex PCR; TCRdb stores just in-frame clones and leaves some out. The data show over 110,000 clones, about nine tenths seen once. The chain uses TRBV19 and TRBJ1-2; D might be TRBD1 (5 bases). This TCR was sampled from an adult in good health. The material was peripheral blood, obtained on day 0 of AZD1222 vaccination. The CDR3 loop reads CASSTASGTAIYGYTF. Here the CDR3 DNA reads TGTGCCAGTAGTACCGCTTCCGGGACGGCTATATATGGCTACACCTTC.